This T cell receptor (beta chain) was identified in a study of T cell responses to AZD1222 COVID-19 vaccine. Repertoires were generated with immunoSEQ multiplex PCR, while TCRdb's copy carries only in-frame clones and drops some. The table shows approximately 150,000 clones, with roughly nine tenths occurring only once. In its sample, this clone was seen once. The sample here was peripheral blood, taken 28 days after the second AZD1222 dose. The sequence was obtained from an adult who received the AZD1222 COVID-19 vaccine.

The CDR3 DNA reads as TGTGCCAGCAGTCTCGGACAGCCAACGGCCGGAAACACCATATATTTT. It codes for CASSLGQPTAGNTIYF. The rearrangement uses TRBV6-6 and TRBJ1-3; perhaps TRBD1 as D (6 bases). Germline CDR1 is MNHNY and CDR2 is SVGAGI (reference sequence). V lost 5 bases, J lost 4 bases, and 18 bases lay in between. The CDR3 spans 16 residues.